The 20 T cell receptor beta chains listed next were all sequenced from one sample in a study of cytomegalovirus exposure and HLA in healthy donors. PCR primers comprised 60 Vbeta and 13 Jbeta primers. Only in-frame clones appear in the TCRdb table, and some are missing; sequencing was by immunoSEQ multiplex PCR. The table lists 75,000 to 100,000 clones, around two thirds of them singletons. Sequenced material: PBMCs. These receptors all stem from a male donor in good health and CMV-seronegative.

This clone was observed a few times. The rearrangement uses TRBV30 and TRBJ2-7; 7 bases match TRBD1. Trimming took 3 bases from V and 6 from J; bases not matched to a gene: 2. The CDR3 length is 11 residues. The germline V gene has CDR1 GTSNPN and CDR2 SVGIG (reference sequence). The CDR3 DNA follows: TGTGCCTGGAGGACAGGGAGCGAGCAGTACTTC. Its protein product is CAWRTGSEQYF.

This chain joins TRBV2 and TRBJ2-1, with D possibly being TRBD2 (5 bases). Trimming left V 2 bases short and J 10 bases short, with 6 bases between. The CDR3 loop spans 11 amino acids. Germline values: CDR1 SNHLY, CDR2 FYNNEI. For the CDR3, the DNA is TGTGCCAGCAGTGAACTAGCCGAGCAGTTCTTC. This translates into CASSELAEQFF.

DNA for the CDR3: TGTGCCAGCAGCTGGGCGGGACAGGCGGGCTACGAGCAGTACTTC. Amino acids: CASSWAGQAGYEQYF. This chain links TRBV6-6 with TRBJ2-7; 8 bases line up with TRBD1. The CDR3 contains 15 residues. Germline V gene lookup returns CDR1 MNHNY and CDR2 SVGAGI (reference sequence). V shed 6 bases and J 3 bases; nucleotides not matched to a gene: 10.

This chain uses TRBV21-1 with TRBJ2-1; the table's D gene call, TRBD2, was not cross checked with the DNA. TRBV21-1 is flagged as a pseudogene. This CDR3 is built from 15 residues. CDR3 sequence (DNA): TGTGCCAGCAGCAAAGGGGGACTAGTGCGCAATGAGCAGTTCTTC. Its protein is CASSKGGLVRNEQFF.

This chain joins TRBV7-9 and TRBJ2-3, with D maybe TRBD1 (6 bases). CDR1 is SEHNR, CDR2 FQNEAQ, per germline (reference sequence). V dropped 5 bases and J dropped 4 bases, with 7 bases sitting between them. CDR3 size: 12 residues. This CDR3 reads CASSEGADTQYF. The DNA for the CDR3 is TGTGCCAGCAGCGAGGGGGCAGATACGCAGTATTTT.

For the CDR3, the DNA is TGTGCCTGGAATAAGGCGGGAGGCACTGAAGCTTTCTTT. This translates into CAWNKAGGTEAFF. The chain couples TRBV30 to TRBJ1-1; D is unclear. Germline loops: CDR1 GTSNPN, CDR2 SVGIG (reference sequence). The CDR3 length is 13 residues. V lost 4 bases, J lost 4 bases, and 13 bases lay in between.

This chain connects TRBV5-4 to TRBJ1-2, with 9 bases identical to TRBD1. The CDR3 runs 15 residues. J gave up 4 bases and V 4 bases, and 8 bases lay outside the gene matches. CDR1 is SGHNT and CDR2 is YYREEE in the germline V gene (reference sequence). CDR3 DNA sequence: TGTGCCAGCAGCCGGGGACAGGGAGTAAGCTATGGCTACACCTTC. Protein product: CASSRGQGVSYGYTF.

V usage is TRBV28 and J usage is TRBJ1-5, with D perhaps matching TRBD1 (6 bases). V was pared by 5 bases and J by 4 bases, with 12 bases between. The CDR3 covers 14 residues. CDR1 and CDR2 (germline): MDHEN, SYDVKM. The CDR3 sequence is CASSPDRLNQPQHF. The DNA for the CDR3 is TGTGCCAGCAGTCCGGACAGACTGAATCAGCCCCAGCATTTT.

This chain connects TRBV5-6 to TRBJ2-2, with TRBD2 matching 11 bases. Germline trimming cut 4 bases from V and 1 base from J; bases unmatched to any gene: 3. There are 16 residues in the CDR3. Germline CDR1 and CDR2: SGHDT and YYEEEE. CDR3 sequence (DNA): TGTGCCAGCAGCAGGGGACTAGCGGAGAACACCGGGGAGCTGTTTTTT. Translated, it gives CASSRGLAENTGELFF. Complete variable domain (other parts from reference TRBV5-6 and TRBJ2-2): DAGVTQSPTHLIKTRGQQVTLRCSPKSGHDTVSWYQQALGQGPQFIFQYYEEEERQRGNFPDRFSGHQFPNYSSELNVNALLLGDSALYLCASSRGLAENTGELFFGEGSRLTVL.

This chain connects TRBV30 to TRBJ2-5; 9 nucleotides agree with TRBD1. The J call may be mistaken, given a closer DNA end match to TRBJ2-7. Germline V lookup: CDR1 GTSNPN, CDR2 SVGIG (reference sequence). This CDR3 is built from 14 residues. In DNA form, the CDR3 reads TGTGCCTGTAACCCGGGGACAGGGAGACACGAGCAGTACTTC. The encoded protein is CACNPGTGRHEQYF.

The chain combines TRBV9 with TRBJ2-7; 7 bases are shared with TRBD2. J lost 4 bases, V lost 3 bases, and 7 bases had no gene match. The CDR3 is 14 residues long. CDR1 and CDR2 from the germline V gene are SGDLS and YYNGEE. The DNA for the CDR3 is TGTGCCAGCAGCGAAGGAGCGGGACTATACGAGCAGTACTTC. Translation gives CASSEGAGLYEQYF.

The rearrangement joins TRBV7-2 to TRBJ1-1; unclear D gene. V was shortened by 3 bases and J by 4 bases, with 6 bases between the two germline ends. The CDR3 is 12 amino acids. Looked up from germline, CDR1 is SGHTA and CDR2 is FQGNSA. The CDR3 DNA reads TGTGCCAGCAGCTTTTCGTCCACTGAAGCTTTCTTT. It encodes CASSFSSTEAFF.

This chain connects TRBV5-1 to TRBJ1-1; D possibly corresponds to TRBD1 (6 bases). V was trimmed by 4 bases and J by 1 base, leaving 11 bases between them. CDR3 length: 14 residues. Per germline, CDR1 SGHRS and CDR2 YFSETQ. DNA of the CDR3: TGCGCCAGCAGCAGAAAGGACAGGAACACTGAAGCTTTCTTT. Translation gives CASSRKDRNTEAFF.

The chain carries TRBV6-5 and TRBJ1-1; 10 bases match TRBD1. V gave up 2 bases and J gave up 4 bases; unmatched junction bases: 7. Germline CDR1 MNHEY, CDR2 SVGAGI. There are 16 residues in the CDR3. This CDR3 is CASSYAGTGEGTEAFF. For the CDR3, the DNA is TGTGCCAGCAGTTACGCCGGGACAGGGGAGGGCACTGAAGCTTTCTTT.

CDR3 sequence reads: CASSVTGDSGNTIYF. DNA for the CDR3: TGTGCCAGCAGTGTTACAGGGGACTCTGGAAACACCATATATTTT. V is TRBV25-1 and J is TRBJ1-3; 7 bases fit TRBD1. Trimming at V came to 4 bases and at J to 0 bases, leaving 3 bases not matched to a gene. Per the germline V gene, CDR1 is MGHDK and CDR2 is SYGVNS. The CDR3 contains 15 residues.

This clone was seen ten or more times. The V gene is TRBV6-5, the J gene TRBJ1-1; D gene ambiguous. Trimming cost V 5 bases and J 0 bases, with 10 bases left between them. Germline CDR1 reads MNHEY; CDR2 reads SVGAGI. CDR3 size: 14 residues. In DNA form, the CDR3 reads TGTGCCAGCAGTACAGAGGGTTTGAACACTGAAGCTTTCTTT. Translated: CASSTEGLNTEAFF.

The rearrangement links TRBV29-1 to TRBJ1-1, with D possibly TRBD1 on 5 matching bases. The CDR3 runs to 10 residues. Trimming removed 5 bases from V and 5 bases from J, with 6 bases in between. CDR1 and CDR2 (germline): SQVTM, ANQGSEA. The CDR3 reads CSVYRTEAFF. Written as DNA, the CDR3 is TGCAGCGTTTACAGGACTGAAGCTTTCTTT.

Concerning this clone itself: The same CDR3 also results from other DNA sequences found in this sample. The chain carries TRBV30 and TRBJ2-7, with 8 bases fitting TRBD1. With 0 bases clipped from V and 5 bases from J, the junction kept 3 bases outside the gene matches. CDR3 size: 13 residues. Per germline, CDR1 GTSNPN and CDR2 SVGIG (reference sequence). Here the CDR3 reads CAWSVGQGDEQYF. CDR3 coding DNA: TGTGCCTGGAGTGTTGGACAGGGCGACGAGCAGTACTTC.

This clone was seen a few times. The DNA for the CDR3 is TGTGCCAGCAGTTTAGGGGCGGATAGCAATCAGCCCCAGCATTTT. Translating it yields CASSLGADSNQPQHF. J is TRBJ1-5 and V is TRBV27; D possibly corresponds to TRBD1 (5 bases). There are 15 residues in the CDR3. V shed 2 bases and J shed 0 bases, with 8 bases lying between them. CDR1 and CDR2 (germline): MNHEY, SMNVEV (reference sequence).

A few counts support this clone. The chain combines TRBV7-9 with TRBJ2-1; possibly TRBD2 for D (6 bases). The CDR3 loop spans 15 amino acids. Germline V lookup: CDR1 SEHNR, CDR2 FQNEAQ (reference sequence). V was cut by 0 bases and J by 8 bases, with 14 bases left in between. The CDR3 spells CASSLASGWRDEQFF. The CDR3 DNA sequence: TGTGCCAGCAGCTTAGCTAGCGGTTGGCGGGATGAGCAGTTCTTC.